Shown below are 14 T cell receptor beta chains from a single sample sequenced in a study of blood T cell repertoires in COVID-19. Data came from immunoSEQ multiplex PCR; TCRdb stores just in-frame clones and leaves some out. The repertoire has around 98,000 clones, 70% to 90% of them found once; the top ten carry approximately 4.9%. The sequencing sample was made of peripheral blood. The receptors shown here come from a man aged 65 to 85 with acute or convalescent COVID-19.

This CDR3 is CASSQSLAGGRKTQYF. Here the CDR3 DNA reads TGTGCCAGCAGCCAATCACTAGCGGGGGGTAGGAAGACCCAGTACTTC. The chain recombines TRBV3-1 (or the pseudogene TRBV3-2) with TRBJ2-5; 12 bases fit TRBD2. Per the germline V gene, CDR1 is LGHDT and CDR2 is YNNKEL (reference sequence). CDR3 size: 16 residues. With 2 bases clipped from V and 6 bases from J, the junction kept 7 bases outside the gene matches.

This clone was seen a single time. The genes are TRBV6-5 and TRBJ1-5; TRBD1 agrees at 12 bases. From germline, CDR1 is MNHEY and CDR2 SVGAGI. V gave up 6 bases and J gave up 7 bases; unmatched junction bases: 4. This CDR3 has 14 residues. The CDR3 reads CASRGTGGAQPQHF. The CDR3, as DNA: TGTGCCAGCAGAGGGACAGGGGGCGCGCAGCCCCAGCATTTT.

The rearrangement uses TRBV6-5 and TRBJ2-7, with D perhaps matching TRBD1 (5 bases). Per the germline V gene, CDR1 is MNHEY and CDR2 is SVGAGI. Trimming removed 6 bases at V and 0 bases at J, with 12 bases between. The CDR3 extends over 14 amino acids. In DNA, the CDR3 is TGTGCCAGCAGCCCCAGGGATCGCTCCTACGAGCAGTACTTC. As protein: CASSPRDRSYEQYF.

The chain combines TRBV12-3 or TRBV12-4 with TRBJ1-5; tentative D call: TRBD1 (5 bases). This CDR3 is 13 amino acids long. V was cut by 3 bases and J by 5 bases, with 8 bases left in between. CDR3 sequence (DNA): TGTGCCAGCAGTTTTGGGGGGTATCAGCCCCAGCATTTT. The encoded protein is CASSFGGYQPQHF.

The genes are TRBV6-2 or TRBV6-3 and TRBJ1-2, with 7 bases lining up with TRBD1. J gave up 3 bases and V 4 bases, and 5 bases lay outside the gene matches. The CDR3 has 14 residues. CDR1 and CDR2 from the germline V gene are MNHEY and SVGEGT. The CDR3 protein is CASSWVDRDYGYTF. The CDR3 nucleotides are TGTGCCAGCAGTTGGGTAGACAGGGACTATGGCTACACCTTC.

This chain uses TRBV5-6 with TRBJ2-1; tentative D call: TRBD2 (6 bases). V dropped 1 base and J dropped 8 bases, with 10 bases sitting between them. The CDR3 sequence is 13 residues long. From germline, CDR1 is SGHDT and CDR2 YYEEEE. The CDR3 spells CASSLTSQDEQFF. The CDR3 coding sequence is TGTGCCAGCAGCTTGACTAGCCAAGATGAGCAGTTCTTC.

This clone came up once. CDR3 residues: CASSLVDSMEAFF. Here the CDR3 DNA reads TGTGCCAGCAGCTTAGTCGACAGCATGGAAGCTTTCTTT. J is TRBJ1-1 and V is TRBV7-9, with a possible D match to TRBD1 (5 bases). In germline, CDR1 is SEHNR, CDR2 FQNEAQ (reference sequence). Trimming pared 1 base from V and 8 bases from J, leaving 11 bases between. The CDR3 extends over 13 amino acids. Filled out from reference TRBV7-9 and TRBJ1-1, the complete variable domain reads DTGVSQNPRHKITKRGQNVTFRCDPISEHNRLYWYRQTLGQGPEFLTYFQNEAQLEKSRLLSDRFSAERPKGSFSTLEIQRTEQGDSAMYLCASSLVDSMEAFFGQGTRLTVV.

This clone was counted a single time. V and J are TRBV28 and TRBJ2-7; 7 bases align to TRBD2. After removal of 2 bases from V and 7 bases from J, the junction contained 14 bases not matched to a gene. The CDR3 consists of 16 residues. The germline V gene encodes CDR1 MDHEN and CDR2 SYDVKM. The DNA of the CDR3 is TGTGCCAGCAGTTTAGGGAGGGGCGCCCAATCGGAGGAGCAGTACGTC. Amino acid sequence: CASSLGRGAQSEEQYV.

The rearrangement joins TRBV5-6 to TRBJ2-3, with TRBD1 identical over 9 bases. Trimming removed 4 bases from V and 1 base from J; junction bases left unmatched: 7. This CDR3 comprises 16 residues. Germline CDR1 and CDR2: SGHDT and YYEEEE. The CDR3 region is CASSRDRVRGTDTQYF. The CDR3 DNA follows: TGTGCCAGCAGCCGGGACAGGGTTCGGGGCACAGATACGCAGTATTTT.

CDR3: CSVDSSGGFNEQFF. The CDR3, as DNA: TGCAGCGTTGACTCTAGCGGGGGATTCAATGAGCAGTTCTTC. This sequence joins TRBV29-1 and TRBJ2-1, with 10 bases that match TRBD2. Germline-derived CDR1 and CDR2 are SQVTM and ANQGSEA. The ends lost 3 bases at V and 6 bases at J; junction bases unmatched: 5. This CDR3 region has 14 residues.

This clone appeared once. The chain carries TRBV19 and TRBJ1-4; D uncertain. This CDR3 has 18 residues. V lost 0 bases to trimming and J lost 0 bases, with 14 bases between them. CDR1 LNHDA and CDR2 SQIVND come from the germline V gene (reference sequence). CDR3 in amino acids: CASSIDHPGRSTNEKLFF. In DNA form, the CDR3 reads TGTGCCAGTAGTATAGATCACCCAGGAAGATCAACTAATGAAAAACTGTTTTTT.

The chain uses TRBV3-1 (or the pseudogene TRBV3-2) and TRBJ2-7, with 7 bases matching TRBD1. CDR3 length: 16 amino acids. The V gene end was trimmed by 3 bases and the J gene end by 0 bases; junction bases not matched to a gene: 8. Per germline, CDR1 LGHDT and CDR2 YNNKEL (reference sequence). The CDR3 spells CASSHAPGQRSYEQYF. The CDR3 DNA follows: TGTGCCAGCAGCCATGCTCCGGGACAGCGCTCCTACGAGCAGTACTTC.

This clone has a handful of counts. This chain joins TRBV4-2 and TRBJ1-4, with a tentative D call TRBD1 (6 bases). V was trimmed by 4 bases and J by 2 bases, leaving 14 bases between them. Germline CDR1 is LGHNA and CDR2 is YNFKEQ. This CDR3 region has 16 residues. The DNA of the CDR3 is TGTGCCAGCAGCCTCGGAGACCAGGGGACTAATGAAAAACTGTTTTTT. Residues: CASSLGDQGTNEKLFF.

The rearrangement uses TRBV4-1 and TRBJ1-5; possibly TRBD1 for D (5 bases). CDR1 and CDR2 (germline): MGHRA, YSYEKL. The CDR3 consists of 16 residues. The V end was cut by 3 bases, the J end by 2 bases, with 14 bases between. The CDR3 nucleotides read TGCGCCAGCAGCCAGGGAGCGGAGGGACGCAATCAGCCCCAGCATTTT. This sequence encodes CASSQGAEGRNQPQHF.